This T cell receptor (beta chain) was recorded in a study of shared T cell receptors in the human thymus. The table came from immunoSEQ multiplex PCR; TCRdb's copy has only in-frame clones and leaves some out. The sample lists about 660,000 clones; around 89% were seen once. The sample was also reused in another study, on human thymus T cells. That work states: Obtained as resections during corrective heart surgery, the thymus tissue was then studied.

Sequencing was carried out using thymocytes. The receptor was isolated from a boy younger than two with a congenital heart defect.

In nucleotides, the CDR3 is TGTGCCAGCAGCCGCGGACTAGCGAACTACAATGAGCAGTTCTTC. Its protein is CASSRGLANYNEQFF. The chain employs TRBV6-5 and TRBJ2-1; 9 bases agree with TRBD2. This CDR3 has 15 residues. Germline lookup yields CDR1 MNHEY and CDR2 SVGAGI. Trimming removed 6 bases from V and 3 bases from J; junction bases left unmatched: 6.